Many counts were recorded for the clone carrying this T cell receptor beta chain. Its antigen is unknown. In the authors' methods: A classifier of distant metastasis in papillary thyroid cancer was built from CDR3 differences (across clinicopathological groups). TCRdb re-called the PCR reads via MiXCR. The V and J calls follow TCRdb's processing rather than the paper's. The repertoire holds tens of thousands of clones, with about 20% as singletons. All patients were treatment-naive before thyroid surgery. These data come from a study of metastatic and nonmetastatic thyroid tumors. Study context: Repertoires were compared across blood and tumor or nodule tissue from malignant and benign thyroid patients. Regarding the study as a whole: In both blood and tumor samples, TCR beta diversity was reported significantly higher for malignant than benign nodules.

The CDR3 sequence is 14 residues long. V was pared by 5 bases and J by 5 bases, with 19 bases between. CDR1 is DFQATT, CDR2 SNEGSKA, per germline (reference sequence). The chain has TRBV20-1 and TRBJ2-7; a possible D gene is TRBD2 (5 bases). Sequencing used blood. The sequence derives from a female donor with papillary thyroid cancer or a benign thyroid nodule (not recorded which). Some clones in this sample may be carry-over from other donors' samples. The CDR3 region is CSAPTPRGSHEQYF. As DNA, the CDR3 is TGCAGTGCTCCCACCCCCCGGGGATCCCACGAGCAGTACTTC.